The source of this T cell receptor beta chain is a study of naive and memory T cell subsets (TCRdb year 2017). For context, the study as a whole: An open-source, UMI-based TCR alpha and beta sequencing pipeline was applied to sorted naive and memory peripheral blood T cell subsets. The functional CMV T cell responses agreed completely with IgG serology results. RNA was DNase-treated and reverse transcribed with TCR constant-region primers, mostly using SuperScript III.

The library was built by means of UMI-ligation and nested PCR. The beta constant-region primer was an equimolar mix of two oligonucleotides covering both TRBC1 and TRBC2. T4 RNA ligase 1 ligated a single-stranded oligonucleotide carrying the SP2 primer and a 12-nucleotide UMI to the cDNA 3' end. The ligated cDNA went through four rounds of PCR with nested alpha and beta constant-region primers together with the SP2 primer. Incubation of the ligation reaction was carried out at 16 degrees C for 20-24 hours. PCR2 was usually performed as a SYBR Green qPCR and halted at a preset threshold so that over-amplification would not occur. All purifications after the first were performed with Agencourt AMPure XP magnetic beads. Library amounts were measured by Qubit and library quality was assessed on a TapeStation, where the main peak was expected at around 650 bp. Sequencing of the pooled libraries was done on an Illumina MiSeq using v2 2x251 paired-end kits, which typically yielded roughly 0.95-2.2 million reads per sample. Each sample's library went into the pool at approximately 4 nM, and 5-7% PhiX was added to help with cluster recognition. Concerning the study's data processing: Using tag matching that tolerated one base-pair mismatch, Decombinator assigned V and J genes to FASTQ reads that had been processed by Demultiplexor. UMIs were used by Collapsinator to correct both sequencing errors and frequency errors arising from PCR heterogeneity. CDR3Translator translated TCRs and extracted CDR3s from the conserved cysteine to the FGXG phenylalanine, flagging non-productive sequences. Repertoires were subsampled to equal numbers of UMI-defined TCRs before Gini, Shannon entropy and inverse Simpson indices were calculated. Within the linear range, a power law was fitted to clonotype abundance distributions using maximum likelihood. When run on a single naive CD8 sample, MIGEC and the pipeline yielded similar UMI counts, similar unique TCR numbers and similar clonal distributions. The repertoires were searched for 5,500 to 8,000 CMV-associated CDR3 sequences that had been compiled from VDJdb and a published dataset. Using fastp at Q25 and MiXCR, TCRdb reprocessed the public reads and kept productive beta chains. All rows with the same CDR3 protein become a single entry with the most common DNA and genes. None of the V and J calls come from the authors' own analysis; TCRdb made them. Within this sample are approximately 82,000 distinct CDR3 sequences, with roughly 7% of them counted one time only. The ten top clones hold about 1.6% of the sample.

From the cysteine up to the phenylalanine, the CDR3 has a length of 11 residues. CDR3 DNA is the only sequence kept; it has 33 bases, read in frame from the first base. The germline V gene provides CDR1 MGHDK and CDR2 SYGVNS. Findings and caveats that apply to the study as a whole: Clonotypes were defined as single alpha or beta chain sequences, not paired alpha/beta receptors. The repertoire findings for the naive and memory subsets could not be validated against a ground truth because none was available. RNA-based TCR counts may be influenced by expression changes linked to T cell activation and differentiation. TCR abundance followed a power law whose exponent differed between naive and memory subsets but was consistent across the three individuals. Once error correction was done, more than 95% of naive TCR sequences showed up just once, which made the naive abundance distributions much steeper than those of the memory subsets. Gini index rose and Shannon and inverse Simpson diversity fell from naive through CM, EM and EMRA in both CD4 and CD8 cells.

From the second PCR step onward, the TCR alpha chain libraries and the TCR beta chain libraries were amplified separately. Donor CMV status was determined by IFNgamma production from CD4+ T cells after overnight stimulation of fresh PBMCs with CMV viral lysate. CD4 T cells were positively selected using Miltenyi beads, after which CD8 T cells were positively selected from the CD4-negative fraction. Cells stained for CD3, CD4, CD8, CD45RA, CD27 and a live/dead dye were sorted on a BD Aria II into four subsets by CD45RA and CD27. A few healthy volunteers provided blood, and the blood of each volunteer was split into CD4 and CD8 T cells and then into four differentiation subsets. Approximately 120 ml of peripheral blood was collected from each donor, and PBMC were isolated by Ficoll-Paque PLUS density-gradient centrifugation. Sorted cells were lysed in RLT buffer, and RNA was extracted with a Qiagen RNeasy kit and stored at -80°C.

Worth noting for this clonotype: Its cognate antigen has yet to be identified. At one of its ends the junction is not consistent with the germline gene, which may arise from a read error.

The sequence joins TRBV25-1 to TRBJ2-5; no confident D gene assignment can be made. Sequences were obtained from central memory CD4+ T cells from blood. What this sample's cell subset or site label stands for: central memory, CD45RA- CD27+. The sequence derives from a human donor in good health. The CDR3 here reads CAISERETQYF. The DNA is as follows: TGTGCCATCAGTGAAAGAGAGACCCAGTACTTC. Joined to the reference TRBV25-1 and TRBJ2-5 proteins, this CDR3 gives the full variable domain: EADIYQTPRYLVIGTGKKITLECSQTMGHDKMYWYQQDPGMELHLIHYSYGVNSTEKGDLSSESTVSRIRTEHFPLTLESARPSHTSQYLCAISERETQYFGPGTRLLVL.